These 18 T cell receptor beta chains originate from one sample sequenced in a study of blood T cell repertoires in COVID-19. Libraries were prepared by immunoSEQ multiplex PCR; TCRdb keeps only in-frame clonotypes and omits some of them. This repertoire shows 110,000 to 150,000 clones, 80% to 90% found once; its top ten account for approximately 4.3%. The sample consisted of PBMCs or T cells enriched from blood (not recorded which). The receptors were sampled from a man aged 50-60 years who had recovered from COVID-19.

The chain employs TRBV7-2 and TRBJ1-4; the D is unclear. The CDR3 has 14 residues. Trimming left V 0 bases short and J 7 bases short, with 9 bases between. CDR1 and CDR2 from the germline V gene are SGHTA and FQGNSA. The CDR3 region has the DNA TGTGCCAGCAGCTTAGCTGCGAGAGGTGAAAAACTGTTTTTT. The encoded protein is CASSLAARGEKLFF.

This CDR3 reads CATQFRDGYTF. In DNA, the CDR3 is TGTGCCACCCAGTTCAGGGATGGCTACACCTTC. The chain combines TRBV24-1 with TRBJ1-2; possible D gene TRBD1, 5 bases. The germline V gene encodes CDR1 KGHDR and CDR2 SFDVKD. V was trimmed by 9 bases and J by 6 bases, leaving 10 bases between them. The CDR3 totals 11 residues.

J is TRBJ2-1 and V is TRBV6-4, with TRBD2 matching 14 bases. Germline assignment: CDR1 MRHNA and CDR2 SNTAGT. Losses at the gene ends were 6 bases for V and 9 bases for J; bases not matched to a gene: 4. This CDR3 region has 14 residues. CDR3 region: CASRRLAGGGEQFF. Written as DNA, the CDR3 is TGTGCCAGCAGAAGACTAGCGGGAGGGGGTGAGCAGTTCTTC.

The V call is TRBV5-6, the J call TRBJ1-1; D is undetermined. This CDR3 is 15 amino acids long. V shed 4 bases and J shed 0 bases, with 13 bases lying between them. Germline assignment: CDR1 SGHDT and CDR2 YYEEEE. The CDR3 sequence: CASSDYSRLNTEAFF. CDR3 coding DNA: TGTGCCAGCAGCGACTATTCAAGGCTGAACACTGAAGCTTTCTTT.

The CDR3 sequence is CASSLDRDTEAFF. CDR3 nucleotides: TGTGCCAGCAGCTTAGATCGGGACACTGAAGCTTTCTTT. V usage is TRBV11-3 and J usage is TRBJ1-1; D is unclear. The V gene lost 0 bases and the J gene lost 3 bases, with 5 bases spanning the gap. The CDR3 is 13 residues long. Per the germline V gene, CDR1 is SGHNT and CDR2 is YENEEA.

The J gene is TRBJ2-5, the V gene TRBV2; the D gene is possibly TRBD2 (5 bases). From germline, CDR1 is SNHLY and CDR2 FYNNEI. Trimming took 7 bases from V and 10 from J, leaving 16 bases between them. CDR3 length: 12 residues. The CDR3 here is CASMRDSEVQYF. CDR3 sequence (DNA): TGTGCCAGCATGAGAGATAGCGAGGTCCAGTACTTC.

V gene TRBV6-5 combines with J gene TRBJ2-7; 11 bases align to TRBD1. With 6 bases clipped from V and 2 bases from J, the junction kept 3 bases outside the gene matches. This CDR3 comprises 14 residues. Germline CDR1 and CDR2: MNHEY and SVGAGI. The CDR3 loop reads CASRRGQGAYEQYV. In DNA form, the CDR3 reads TGTGCCAGCAGGCGGGGACAGGGGGCCTACGAGCAGTACGTC.

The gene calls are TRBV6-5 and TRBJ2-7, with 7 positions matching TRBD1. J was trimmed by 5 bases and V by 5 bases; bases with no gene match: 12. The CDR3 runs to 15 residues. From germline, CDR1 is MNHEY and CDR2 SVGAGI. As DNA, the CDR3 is TGTGCCAGCAGTCGAGGGGGCGCAGGGCACCACGAGCAGTACTTC. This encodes CASSRGGAGHHEQYF.

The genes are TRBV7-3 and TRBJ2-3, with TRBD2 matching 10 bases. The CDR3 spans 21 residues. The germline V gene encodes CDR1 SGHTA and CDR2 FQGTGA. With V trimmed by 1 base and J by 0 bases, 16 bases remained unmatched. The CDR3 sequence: CASSLNLALAGAMTSTDTQYF. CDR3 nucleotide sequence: TGTGCCAGCAGCTTAAATCTAGCCCTAGCGGGAGCCATGACTAGCACAGATACGCAGTATTTT.

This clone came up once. CDR3 region: CASRIKGGRYYEQYF. The CDR3 nucleotides are TGTGCCAGCAGAATTAAAGGCGGGAGGTACTACGAGCAGTACTTC. The genes are TRBV28 and TRBJ2-7; TRBD2 aligns across 8 bases. V shed 6 bases, J shed 3 bases, and the junction held 10 bases outside the gene matches. In germline, CDR1 is MDHEN, CDR2 SYDVKM. The CDR3 has 15 residues.

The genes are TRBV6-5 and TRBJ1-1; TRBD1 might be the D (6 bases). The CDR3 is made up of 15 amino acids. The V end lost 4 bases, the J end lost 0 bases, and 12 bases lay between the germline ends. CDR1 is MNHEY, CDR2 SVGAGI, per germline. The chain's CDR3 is CASSFPGQLNTEAFF. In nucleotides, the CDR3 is TGTGCCAGCAGTTTTCCCGGACAGCTGAACACTGAAGCTTTCTTT.

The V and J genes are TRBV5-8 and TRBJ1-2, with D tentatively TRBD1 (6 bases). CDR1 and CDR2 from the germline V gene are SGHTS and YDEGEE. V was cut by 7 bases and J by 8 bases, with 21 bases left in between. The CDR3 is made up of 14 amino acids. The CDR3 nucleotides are TGTGCCAGCGCGGTTACAGGGTCGGTAGTCGGCTACACCTTC. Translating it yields CASAVTGSVVGYTF.

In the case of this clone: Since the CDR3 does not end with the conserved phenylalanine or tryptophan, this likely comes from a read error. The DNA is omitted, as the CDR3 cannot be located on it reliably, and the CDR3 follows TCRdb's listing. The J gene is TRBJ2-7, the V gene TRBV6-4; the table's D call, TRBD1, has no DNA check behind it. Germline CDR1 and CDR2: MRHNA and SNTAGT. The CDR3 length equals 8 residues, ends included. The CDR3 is CASRGDID.

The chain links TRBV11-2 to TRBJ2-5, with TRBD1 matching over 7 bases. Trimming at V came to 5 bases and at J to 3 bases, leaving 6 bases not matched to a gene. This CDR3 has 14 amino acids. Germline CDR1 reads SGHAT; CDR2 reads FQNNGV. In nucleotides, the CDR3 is TGTGCCAGCAGCCTGGGACAGCTTAAAGAGACCCAGTACTTC. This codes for CASSLGQLKETQYF.

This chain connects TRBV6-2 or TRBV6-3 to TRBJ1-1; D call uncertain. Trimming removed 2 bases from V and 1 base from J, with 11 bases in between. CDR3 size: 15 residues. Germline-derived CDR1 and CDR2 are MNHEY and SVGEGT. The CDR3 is CASSYTRNTNTEAFF. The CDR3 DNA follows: TGTGCCAGCAGTTACACGAGGAACACGAACACTGAAGCTTTCTTT.

In nucleotides, the CDR3 is TGCGCCAGCAGCCCAGGGGACTATGGCTACACCTTC. Translating gives CASSPGDYGYTF. V is TRBV4-1 and J is TRBJ1-2; D perhaps matches TRBD1 (6 bases). The CDR3 totals 12 residues. V dropped 4 bases and J dropped 3 bases, with 6 bases sitting between them. Germline CDR1 and CDR2: MGHRA and YSYEKL.

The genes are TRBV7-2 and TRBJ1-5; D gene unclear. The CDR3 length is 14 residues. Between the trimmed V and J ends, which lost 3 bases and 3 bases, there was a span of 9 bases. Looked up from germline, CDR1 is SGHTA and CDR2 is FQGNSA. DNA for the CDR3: TGTGCCAGCAGCTTCCGTGCGCCCAATCAGCCCCAGCATTTT. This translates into CASSFRAPNQPQHF.

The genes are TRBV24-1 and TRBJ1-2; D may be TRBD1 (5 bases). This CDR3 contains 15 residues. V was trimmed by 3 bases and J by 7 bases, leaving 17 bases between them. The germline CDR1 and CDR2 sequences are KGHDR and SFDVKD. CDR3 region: CATSDDKVGGVGYTF. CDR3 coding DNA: TGTGCCACCAGTGATGATAAGGTCGGGGGAGTTGGCTACACCTTC.